Presented here are 25 T cell receptor beta chains from one specimen sequenced in a study of blood T cell repertoires in COVID-19. TCRdb's table, derived via immunoSEQ multiplex PCR, lists solely in-frame clones and lacks some. The profile shows about 100,000 clones, 70% to 90% of them singletons. Material for sequencing was peripheral blood. The receptors were gathered from a man over 45 with active or convalescent COVID-19.

The J gene is TRBJ2-2, the V gene TRBV4-2; tentatively, D is TRBD1 (7 bases). Germline-derived CDR1 and CDR2 are LGHNA and YNFKEQ. V was trimmed by 8 bases and J by 8 bases, leaving 21 bases between them. The CDR3 has 15 amino acids. This chain's CDR3 is CASRKGGGAWGELFF. CDR3 DNA sequence: TGTGCCAGCCGAAAAGGAGGGGGCGCGTGGGGGGAGCTGTTTTTT.

The chain links TRBV28 to TRBJ1-1, with no clear D. The CDR3 contains 12 residues. With 3 bases removed from V and 6 bases from J, the gap between germline ends came to 8 bases. CDR1 is MDHEN, CDR2 SYDVKM, per germline. CDR3 in DNA: TGTGCCAGCAGTTTTATGAGGTCTGAAGCTTTCTTT. Encoded protein: CASSFMRSEAFF.

The chain has TRBV4-1 and TRBJ1-5; D unresolved. The germline V gene encodes CDR1 MGHRA and CDR2 YSYEKL. The CDR3 loop spans 13 amino acids. The V and J ends lost 0 bases and 6 bases respectively, with 6 bases between them. CDR3 sequence reads: CASSQDYGQPQHF. For the CDR3, the DNA is TGCGCCAGCAGCCAAGATTACGGTCAGCCCCAGCATTTT.

This clone was picked up one time. The rearrangement uses TRBV18 and TRBJ2-7; no firm D call. The germline V gene encodes CDR1 KGHSH and CDR2 LQKENI. The CDR3 sequence is 14 residues long. Deletions cut 5 bases from V and 5 bases from J, with 16 bases between. Here the CDR3 reads CASSLNSREDEQYF. DNA of the CDR3: TGTGCCAGCTCATTAAACTCCAGAGAGGACGAGCAGTACTTC.

The CDR3 bases are TGTGCCAGCAGTCCCCGGGTAGCGGGAGGTTCCTACGAGCAGTACTTC. Its protein product is CASSPRVAGGSYEQYF. The V gene is TRBV27, the J gene TRBJ2-7, with 10 bases fitting TRBD2. This CDR3 has 16 residues. CDR1 is MNHEY and CDR2 is SMNVEV in the germline V gene (reference sequence). With V trimmed by 5 bases and J by 1 base, 8 bases remained unmatched.

V gene TRBV6-5 combines with J gene TRBJ2-1, with 10 bases fitting TRBD2. CDR3 size: 13 residues. J was trimmed by 13 bases and V by 0 bases; bases with no gene match: 3. Germline V gene lookup returns CDR1 MNHEY and CDR2 SVGAGI. The CDR3 spells CASSYSTSGTQFF. In DNA form, the CDR3 reads TGTGCCAGCAGTTACTCTACTAGCGGGACACAGTTCTTC.

J is TRBJ2-1 and V is TRBV4-2, with 7 bases that match TRBD1. The germline gives CDR1 LGHNA, CDR2 YNFKEQ. This CDR3 is 16 amino acids long. With 4 bases clipped from V and 4 bases from J, the junction kept 10 bases outside the gene matches. This chain's CDR3 is CASSRQQGTLYNEQFF. In nucleotides, the CDR3 is TGTGCCAGCAGCCGACAACAGGGGACCCTTTACAATGAGCAGTTCTTC.

This chain joins TRBV24-1 and TRBJ1-2, with 10 nucleotides matching TRBD1. The V gene's germline CDR1 is KGHDR and CDR2 SFDVKD. V lost 6 bases and J lost 10; bases outside the gene matches: 7. The CDR3 is made up of 13 amino acids. The CDR3 loop reads CATSRQGALPYTF. The CDR3 region has the DNA TGTGCCACCAGTAGACAGGGGGCCCTCCCCTACACCTTC.

The chain uses TRBV27 and TRBJ2-7, with TRBD2 identical over 7 bases. After removal of 5 bases from V and 4 bases from J, the junction contained 8 bases not matched to a gene. This CDR3 comprises 14 residues. Germline-derived CDR1 and CDR2 are MNHEY and SMNVEV (reference sequence). CDR3 sequence: CASSPLAEKYEQYF. Here the CDR3 DNA reads TGTGCCAGCAGTCCGCTAGCGGAAAAATACGAGCAGTACTTC.

This rearrangement joins TRBV12-3 or TRBV12-4 to TRBJ1-1, with 10 nucleotides matching TRBD1. V lost 5 bases to trimming and J lost 8 bases; unmatched junction nucleotides: 5. The CDR3 is 13 residues long. The DNA of the CDR3 is TGTGCCAGCAGTGAGCAGGGACAGGGGGAAGCTTTCTTT. Its translation is CASSEQGQGEAFF.

V is TRBV7-2 and J is TRBJ2-7, with D tentatively TRBD2 (5 bases). Deletions cut 5 bases from V and 3 bases from J, with 14 bases between. The CDR3 runs 14 residues. Germline V gene data show CDR1 as SGHTA and CDR2 as FQGNSA. The CDR3 DNA is TGTGCCAGCAGCCACGGAGGCTCTTACTACGAGCAGTACTTC. Its protein is CASSHGGSYYEQYF.

This chain connects TRBV18 to TRBJ2-1; TRBD2 aligns across 11 bases. From germline, CDR1 is KGHSH and CDR2 LQKENI. This CDR3 is 16 amino acids long. J lost 10 bases, V lost 6 bases, and 14 bases had no gene match. The CDR3 region is CASSLTVAGGEGEQFF. DNA of the CDR3: TGTGCCAGCTCTCTTACGGTAGCGGGAGGGGAAGGAGAGCAGTTCTTC.

The J gene is TRBJ1-2, the V gene TRBV18; 7 bases are shared with TRBD1. Germline V CDR1 and CDR2: KGHSH, LQKENI. This CDR3 has 15 residues. With 3 bases clipped from V and 0 bases from J, the junction kept 4 bases outside the gene matches. CDR3 region: CASSPGQMANYGYTF. CDR3 nucleotide sequence: TGTGCCAGCTCACCGGGACAGATGGCTAACTATGGCTACACCTTC.

The V and J genes are TRBV9 and TRBJ2-1; perhaps TRBD1 as D (5 bases). The germline gives CDR1 SGDLS, CDR2 YYNGEE. Trimming stripped 4 bases from V and 12 bases from J, with 23 bases between. The CDR3 spans 15 residues. The CDR3 DNA reads as TGTGCCAGCAGCCCCGGTGGGGCCGACAGCCGAAGGCAGTTCTTC. Translation gives CASSPGGADSRRQFF.

This clone was seen just once. This chain links TRBV11-3 with TRBJ1-1, with TRBD1 matching over 9 bases. After removal of 4 bases from V and 5 bases from J, the junction contained 8 bases not matched to a gene. The CDR3 has 15 residues. Germline CDR1 is SGHNT and CDR2 is YENEEA. DNA of the CDR3: TGTGCCAGCAGCTGGGGGACAGGGTCGGGGACTGAAGCTTTCTTT. Translated: CASSWGTGSGTEAFF.

J is TRBJ2-1 and V is TRBV3-1 (or the pseudogene TRBV3-2), with a weak D call TRBD2 (6 bases). In germline, CDR1 is LGHDT, CDR2 YNNKEL (reference sequence). V was cut by 5 bases and J by 12 bases, with 14 bases left in between. CDR3 length: 12 amino acids. CDR3: CASSYTGEGQFF. CDR3 DNA sequence: TGTGCCAGCAGCTACACGGGGGAAGGGCAGTTCTTC.

A few counts support this clone. This chain connects TRBV19 to TRBJ1-1, with TRBD1 as a possible D gene (6 bases). From germline, CDR1 is LNHDA and CDR2 SQIVND (reference sequence). This CDR3 spans 14 amino acids. Trimming shortened V by 2 bases and J by 4 bases, and 11 bases separated the two germline ends. CDR3 in DNA: TGTGCCAGTAGTATATGGCAGGGGAGCACTGAAGCTTTCTTT. Encoded protein: CASSIWQGSTEAFF.

The V call is TRBV3-1 (or the pseudogene TRBV3-2), the J call TRBJ1-1; 8 bases agree with TRBD1. V gave up 7 bases and J gave up 4 bases; unmatched junction bases: 8. The CDR3 totals 14 residues. Germline CDR1 is LGHDT and CDR2 is YNNKEL (reference sequence). The chain's CDR3 is CASNTLTGATEAFF. DNA of the CDR3: TGTGCCAGCAACACCTTGACAGGGGCCACTGAAGCTTTCTTT.

The genes are TRBV5-1 and TRBJ2-3, with a tentative D call TRBD1 (6 bases). The CDR3 contains 14 residues. V was trimmed by 4 bases and J by 0 bases, leaving 9 bases between them. Germline CDR1 reads SGHRS; CDR2 reads YFSETQ. CDR3 in DNA: TGCGCCAGCAGCCGGACAGAAAGCACAGATACGCAGTATTTT. Protein sequence: CASSRTESTDTQYF.

This clone appeared once. The chain joins TRBV7-2 to TRBJ2-5; no firm D call. The CDR3 is made up of 13 amino acids. V lost 2 bases to trimming and J lost 5 bases, with 9 bases between them. Germline V gene data show CDR1 as SGHTA and CDR2 as FQGNSA. The CDR3 sequence is CASSLIADETQYF. CDR3 coding DNA: TGTGCCAGCAGCTTAATCGCGGATGAGACCCAGTACTTC.

The chain recombines TRBV7-8 with TRBJ1-5; a weak D match, TRBD1 (5 bases). The CDR3 runs to 12 residues. CDR1 and CDR2 (germline): SGHVS, FQNEAQ. V was clipped by 8 bases and J by 8 bases, with 13 bases between them. Written as DNA, the CDR3 is TGTGCCAGCTCTGCGGGGGGGGAGCCCCAGCATTTT. Amino acid sequence: CASSAGGEPQHF.

The chain joins TRBV5-6 to TRBJ1-1; D unresolved. This CDR3 has 13 amino acids. The V and J ends lost 3 bases and 4 bases respectively, with 10 bases between them. Germline V CDR1 and CDR2: SGHDT, YYEEEE. CDR3 amino acids: CASSSMPGTEAFF. The CDR3 DNA follows: TGTGCCAGCAGCTCAATGCCCGGCACTGAAGCTTTCTTT.

J is TRBJ2-7 and V is TRBV4-1, with 11 bases fitting TRBD2. The CDR3 consists of 16 residues. After removal of 1 base from V and 5 bases from J, the junction contained 7 bases not matched to a gene. The germline gives CDR1 MGHRA, CDR2 YSYEKL. The CDR3 region has the DNA TGCGCCAGCAGCCAAGGTAGCGGGAGGGCCCGGGACGAGCAGTACTTC. Its protein product is CASSQGSGRARDEQYF.

This chain uses TRBV5-1 with TRBJ1-1; possible D gene TRBD1, 5 bases. The CDR3 totals 14 residues. CDR1 is SGHRS and CDR2 is YFSETQ in the germline V gene. The ends were cut back, 1 base at V and 3 bases at J, with 10 bases in the middle. The CDR3 region has the DNA TGCGCCAGCAGCTTGAATGGCAGGGACACTGAAGCTTTCTTT. Protein product: CASSLNGRDTEAFF.

This sequence joins TRBV5-1 and TRBJ2-1, with 9 positions matching TRBD2. The CDR3 is 16 amino acids. Per germline, CDR1 SGHRS and CDR2 YFSETQ. V shed 0 bases and J 3 bases; nucleotides not matched to a gene: 4. The CDR3: CASSLGGGVYYNEQFF. DNA for the CDR3: TGCGCCAGCAGCTTGGGCGGGGGGGTGTACTACAATGAGCAGTTCTTC.